Each of the 13 T cell receptor beta chains below was sequenced from the same sample in a study of T and B cells in COVID-19 patients. TRB was amplified from around 230-520 ng of blood genomic DNA. TRB rearrangements were amplified by multiplex PCR with BIOMED2 TRB-A/B primers. TCRdb ran MiXCR on the multiplex PCR reads and lists one entry per CDR3 protein. This table has fewer than 14,000 distinct CDR3 sequences, about 30% appearing once. Material: blood. The receptors originated from a human donor with active COVID-19.

This clonotype has only a few counts. This chain uses TRBV19 with TRBJ1-1; 8 positions match TRBD1. The CDR3 contains 14 residues. CDR1 LNHDA and CDR2 SQIVND come from the germline V gene (reference sequence). J was trimmed by 4 bases and V by 0 bases; bases with no gene match: 1. In DNA, the CDR3 is TGTGCCAGTAGTATAGATCAGGGGGCCACTGAAGCTTTCTTT. Translating gives CASSIDQGATEAFF. The complete variable domain, with remaining parts taken from reference TRBV19 and TRBJ1-1, reads DGGITQSPKYLFRKEGQNVTLSCEQNLNHDAMYWYRQDPGQGLRLIYYSQIVNDFQKGDIAEGYSVSREKKESFPLTVTSAQKNPTAFYLCASSIDQGATEAFFGQGTRLTVV.

By its share, this clonotype is medium-sized (0.01 to 0.1%). The rearrangement uses TRBV19 and TRBJ1-3; D remains unclear. V lost 7 bases and J 1 base, leaving 11 bases between the germline ends. Germline V CDR1 and CDR2: LNHDA, SQIVND (reference sequence). CDR3 length: 14 residues. CDR3 in DNA: TGTGCCAGTATGAATGGAGGATCTGGAAACACCATATATTTT. This translates into CASMNGGSGNTIYF.

This chain uses TRBV30 with TRBJ1-5; D remains unclear. Germline CDR1 GTSNPN, CDR2 SVGIG (reference sequence). The CDR3 spans 14 residues. V was trimmed by 2 bases and J by 3 bases, leaving 11 bases between them. The CDR3 region is CAWSQKNHNQPQHF. In nucleotides, the CDR3 is TGTGCCTGGAGTCAGAAGAACCACAATCAGCCCCAGCATTTT.

The CDR3 bases are TGTGCCACCAGCAGAGTCGCGGACAGGGGAAAAGAGACCCAGTACTTC. It codes for CATSRVADRGKETQYF. This chain joins TRBV15 and TRBJ2-5, with 9 bases aligning to TRBD1. V shed 1 base, J shed 3 bases, and the junction held 6 bases outside the gene matches. The CDR3 spans 16 residues. The germline CDR1 and CDR2 sequences are LNHNV and YYDKDF (reference sequence).

The rearrangement joins TRBV20-1 to TRBJ2-1; 9 bases map to TRBD2. The CDR3 spans 16 residues. The J segment lost 6 bases and the V segment lost 3 bases, leaving 12 bases of the junction unmatched. Germline CDR1 is DFQATT and CDR2 is SNEGSKA (reference sequence). Here the CDR3 reads CSARVSGGHNFNEQFF. As DNA, the CDR3 is TGCAGTGCTAGGGTTAGCGGGGGTCACAACTTCAATGAGCAGTTCTTC.

Only a few counts were recorded for this clonotype. This chain links TRBV15 with TRBJ2-7; TRBD1 might be the D (5 bases). CDR1 is LNHNV and CDR2 is YYDKDF in the germline V gene (reference sequence). Trimming removed 2 bases from V and 3 bases from J, with 8 bases in between. There are 13 residues in the CDR3. This chain's CDR3 is CATSRNQGYEQYF. DNA for the CDR3: TGTGCCACCAGCAGAAACCAGGGCTACGAGCAGTACTTC.

This clonotype is medium-sized in the sample. This chain joins TRBV29-1 and TRBJ2-3; no clear D gene. The CDR3 has 12 residues. CDR1 and CDR2 from the germline V gene are SQVTM and ANQGSEA. V was cut by 5 bases and J by 1 base, with 7 bases left in between. CDR3 in amino acids: CSVHLGTDTQYF. In DNA form, the CDR3 reads TGCAGCGTTCACCTCGGCACAGATACGCAGTATTTT.

On this clonotype itself: A much larger clone is a single base away; this may be a read error. The rearrangement joins TRBV5-4 to TRBJ2-3; 7 nucleotides align to TRBD1. Germline CDR1 reads SGHNT; CDR2 reads YYREEE (reference sequence). The J segment lost 6 bases and the V segment lost 4 bases, leaving 11 bases of the junction unmatched. The CDR3 covers 15 residues. DNA for the CDR3: TGTGCCAGCAGCCCGGGGACAGTCTACAGGGATACGCAGTATTTT. Encoded protein: CASSPGTVYRDTQYF.

This clonotype counts as medium-sized. This rearrangement joins TRBV5-5 to TRBJ2-7; 11 bases are a match to TRBD2. This CDR3 has 14 amino acids. Germline-derived CDR1 and CDR2 are SGHKS and YYEKEE (reference sequence). V shed 4 bases and J 3 bases; nucleotides not matched to a gene: 3. The CDR3 sequence: CASSPGTSGYEQYF. For the CDR3, the DNA is TGTGCCAGCAGCCCTGGGACTAGCGGCTACGAGCAGTACTTC.

The chain uses TRBV7-2 and TRBJ1-6, with D possibly TRBD1 on 5 matching bases. The germline V gene encodes CDR1 SGHTA and CDR2 FQGNSA. This CDR3 is 17 amino acids long. Trimming cost V 0 bases and J 10 bases, with 19 bases left between them. The CDR3 loop is CASSLAGRAGSGSPLHF. DNA of the CDR3: TGTGCCAGCAGCTTAGCCGGCAGGGCTGGAAGCGGGTCACCCCTCCACTTT.

This clonotype was recorded once. The chain combines TRBV6-5 with TRBJ2-7; 7 bases are shared with TRBD2. This CDR3 is 13 amino acids long. From germline, CDR1 is MNHEY and CDR2 SVGAGI. J lost 4 bases, V lost 2 bases, and 2 bases had no gene match. The CDR3 loop is CASSYGTKYEQYF. Written as DNA, the CDR3 is TGTGCCAGCAGTTACGGGACTAAATACGAGCAGTACTTC.

This chain uses TRBV2 with TRBJ1-1; 7 bases align to TRBD1. Germline loops: CDR1 SNHLY, CDR2 FYNNEI. The CDR3 contains 13 residues. The trim removed 8 bases at V and 6 bases at J, leaving 9 bases unmatched. This CDR3 reads CASVRDQGAEAFF. The CDR3 nucleotides read TGTGCCAGCGTGAGGGATCAGGGGGCTGAAGCTTTCTTT.

The chain is built from TRBV7-6 and TRBJ1-6, with D possibly TRBD1 on 5 matching bases. Per germline, CDR1 SGHVS and CDR2 FNYEAQ. V was trimmed by 0 bases and J by 9 bases, leaving 12 bases between them. The CDR3 extends over 15 amino acids. Written as DNA, the CDR3 is TGTGCCAGCAGCTTAGCGCTGTCAGGGAGTTCACCCCTCCACTTT. Translated: CASSLALSGSSPLHF.